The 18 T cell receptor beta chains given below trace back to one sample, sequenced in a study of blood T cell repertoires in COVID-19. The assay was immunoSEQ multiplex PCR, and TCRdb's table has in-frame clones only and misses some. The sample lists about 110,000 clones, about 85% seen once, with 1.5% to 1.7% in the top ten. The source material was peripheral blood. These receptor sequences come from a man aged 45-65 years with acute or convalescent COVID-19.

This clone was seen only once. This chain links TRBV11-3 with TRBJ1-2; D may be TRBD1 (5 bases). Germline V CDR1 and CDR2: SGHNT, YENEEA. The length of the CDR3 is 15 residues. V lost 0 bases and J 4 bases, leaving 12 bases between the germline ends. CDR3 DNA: TGTGCCAGCAGCTTAGAGGTATGCAGGGCCTATGGCTACACCTTC. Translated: CASSLEVCRAYGYTF.

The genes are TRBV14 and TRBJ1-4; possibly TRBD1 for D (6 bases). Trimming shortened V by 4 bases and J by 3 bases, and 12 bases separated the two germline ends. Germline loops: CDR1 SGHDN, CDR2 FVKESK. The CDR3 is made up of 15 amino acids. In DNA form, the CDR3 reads TGTGCCAGCAGCCCATACAGGGCCCCTAATGAAAAACTGTTTTTT. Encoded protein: CASSPYRAPNEKLFF.

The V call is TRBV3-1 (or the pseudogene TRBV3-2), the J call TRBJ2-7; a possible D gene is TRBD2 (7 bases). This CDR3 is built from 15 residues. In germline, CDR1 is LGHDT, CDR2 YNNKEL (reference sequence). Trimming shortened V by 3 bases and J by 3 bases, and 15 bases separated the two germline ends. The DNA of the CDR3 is TGTGCCAGCAGCCACCGGGGGGCCTCTAGCTACGAGCAGTACTTC. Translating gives CASSHRGASSYEQYF.

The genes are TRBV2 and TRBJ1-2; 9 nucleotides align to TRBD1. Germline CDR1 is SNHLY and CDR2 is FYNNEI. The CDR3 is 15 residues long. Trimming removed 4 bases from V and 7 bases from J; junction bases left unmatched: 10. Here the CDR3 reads CASSVSPGQGSGYTF. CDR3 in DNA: TGTGCCAGCAGTGTTTCCCCGGGACAGGGAAGTGGCTACACCTTC. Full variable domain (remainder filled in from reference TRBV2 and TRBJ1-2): EPEVTQTPSHQVTQMGQEVILRCVPISNHLYFYWYRQILGQKVEFLVSFYNNEISEKSEIFDDQFSVERPDGSNFTLKIRSTKLEDSAMYFCASSVSPGQGSGYTFGSGTRLTVV.

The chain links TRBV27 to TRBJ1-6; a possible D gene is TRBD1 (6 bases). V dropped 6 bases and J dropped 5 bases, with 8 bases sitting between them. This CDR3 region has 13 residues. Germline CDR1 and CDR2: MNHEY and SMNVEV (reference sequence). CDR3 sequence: CASRNRDNSPLHF. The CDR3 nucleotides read TGTGCCAGCAGGAACAGGGATAATTCACCCCTCCACTTT.

CDR3 coding DNA: TGTGCCAGCAGCCGGGAGGAGAATTCACCCCTCCACTTT. Residues: CASSREENSPLHF. The chain joins TRBV6-5 to TRBJ1-6; no clear D gene. The germline gives CDR1 MNHEY, CDR2 SVGAGI. This CDR3 is built from 13 residues. V was pared by 6 bases and J by 7 bases, with 10 bases between.

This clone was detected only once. CDR3 sequence (DNA): TGTGCCAGCAGCCTCCGCGGACTAGCGGGGGGGGGAGAGACCCAGTACTTC. Its protein product is CASSLRGLAGGGETQYF. V and J are TRBV3-1 (or the pseudogene TRBV3-2) and TRBJ2-5; 15 nucleotides match TRBD2. Unmatched junction bases numbered 7, after V lost 4 bases and J lost 4 bases. The germline V gene has CDR1 LGHDT and CDR2 YNNKEL (reference sequence). The CDR3 contains 17 residues.

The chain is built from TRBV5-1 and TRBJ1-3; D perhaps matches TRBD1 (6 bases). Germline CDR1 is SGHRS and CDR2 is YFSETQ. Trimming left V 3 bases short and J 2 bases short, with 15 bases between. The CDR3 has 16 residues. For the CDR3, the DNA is TGCGCCAGCAGCTCCAGCGGGGGCGCCACTGGAAACACCATATATTTT. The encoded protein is CASSSSGGATGNTIYF. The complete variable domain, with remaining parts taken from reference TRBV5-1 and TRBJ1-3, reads KAGVTQTPRYLIKTRGQQVTLSCSPISGHRSVSWYQQTPGQGLQFLFEYFSETQRNKGNFPGRFSGRQFSNSRSEMNVSTLELGDSALYLCASSSSGGATGNTIYFGEGSWLTVV.

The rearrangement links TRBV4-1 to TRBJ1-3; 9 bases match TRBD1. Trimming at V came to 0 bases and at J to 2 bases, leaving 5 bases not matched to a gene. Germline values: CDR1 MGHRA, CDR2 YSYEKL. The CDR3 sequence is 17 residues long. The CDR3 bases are TGCGCCAGCAGCCAAGAGGGGCACAGGGGGCCTGGAAACACCATATATTTT. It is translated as CASSQEGHRGPGNTIYF.

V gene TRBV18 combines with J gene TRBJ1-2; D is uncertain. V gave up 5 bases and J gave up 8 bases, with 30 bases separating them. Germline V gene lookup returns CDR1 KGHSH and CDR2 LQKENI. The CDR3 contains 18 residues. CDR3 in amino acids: CASSAGPMVRLAENGYTF. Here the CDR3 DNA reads TGTGCCAGCTCAGCCGGCCCAATGGTCAGGCTGGCAGAAAACGGCTACACCTTC.

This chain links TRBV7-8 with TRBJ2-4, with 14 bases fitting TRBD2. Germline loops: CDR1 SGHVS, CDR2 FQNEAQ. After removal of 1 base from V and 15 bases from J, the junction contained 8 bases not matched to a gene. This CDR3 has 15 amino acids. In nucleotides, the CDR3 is TGTGCCAGCAGCTTAGAATGGGGACTAGCGGGGGTCGTGTACTTC. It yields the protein CASSLEWGLAGVVYF.

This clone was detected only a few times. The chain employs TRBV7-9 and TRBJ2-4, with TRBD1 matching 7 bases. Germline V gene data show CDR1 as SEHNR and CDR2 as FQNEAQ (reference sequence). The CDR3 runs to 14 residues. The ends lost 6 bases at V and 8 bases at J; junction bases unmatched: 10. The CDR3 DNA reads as TGTGCCAGCAGTTTTGGACCCCAGGGGGACATTCAGTACTTC. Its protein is CASSFGPQGDIQYF.

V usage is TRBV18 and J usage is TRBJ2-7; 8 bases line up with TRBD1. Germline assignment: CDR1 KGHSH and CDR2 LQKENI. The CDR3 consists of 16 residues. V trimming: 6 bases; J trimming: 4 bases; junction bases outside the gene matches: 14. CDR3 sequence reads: CASSGGQGILGYEQYF. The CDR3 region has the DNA TGTGCCAGCTCGGGCGGACAGGGAATTCTAGGTTACGAGCAGTACTTC. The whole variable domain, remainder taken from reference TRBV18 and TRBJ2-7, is NAGVMQNPRHLVRRRGQEARLRCSPMKGHSHVYWYRQLPEEGLKFMVYLQKENIIDESGMPKERFSAEFPKEGPSILRIQQVVRGDSAAYFCASSGGQGILGYEQYFGPGTRLTVT.

CDR3 sequence reads: CSVEDLGQGYTLGYTF. CDR3 DNA: TGCAGCGTTGAAGATCTGGGACAGGGGTACACTCTCGGCTACACCTTC. This chain connects TRBV29-1 to TRBJ1-2, with 10 bases aligning to TRBD1. This CDR3 is 16 amino acids long. V lost 0 bases to trimming and J lost 8 bases; unmatched junction nucleotides: 12. Germline V gene data show CDR1 as SQVTM and CDR2 as ANQGSEA.

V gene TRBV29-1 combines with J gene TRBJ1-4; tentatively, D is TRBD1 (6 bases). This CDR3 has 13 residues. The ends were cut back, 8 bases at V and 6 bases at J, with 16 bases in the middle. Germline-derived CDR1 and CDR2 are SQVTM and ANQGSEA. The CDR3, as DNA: TGCAGCCCGAGGGGGGGGCGGGATGAAAAACTGTTTTTT. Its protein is CSPRGGRDEKLFF.

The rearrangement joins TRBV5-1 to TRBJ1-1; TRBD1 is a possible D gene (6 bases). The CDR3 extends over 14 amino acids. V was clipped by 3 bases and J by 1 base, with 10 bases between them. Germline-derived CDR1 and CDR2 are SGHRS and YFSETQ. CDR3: CASSWDNKNTEAFF. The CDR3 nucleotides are TGCGCCAGCAGCTGGGACAACAAGAACACTGAAGCTTTCTTT.

CDR3 loop: CASSELIGTGETQYF. Written as DNA, the CDR3 is TGTGCCAGCAGCGAACTGATCGGGACAGGAGAGACCCAGTACTTC. The chain employs TRBV9 and TRBJ2-5; 8 nucleotides align to TRBD1. This CDR3 region has 15 residues. The V gene's germline CDR1 is SGDLS and CDR2 YYNGEE. The V gene end was trimmed by 3 bases and the J gene end by 4 bases; junction bases not matched to a gene: 8.

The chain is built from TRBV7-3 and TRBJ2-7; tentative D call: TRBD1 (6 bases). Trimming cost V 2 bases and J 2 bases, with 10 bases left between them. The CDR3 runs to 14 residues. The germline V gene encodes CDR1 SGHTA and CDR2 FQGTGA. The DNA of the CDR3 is TGTGCCAGCAGCTTACTCCAGGGGCCCTACGAGCAGTACTTC. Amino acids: CASSLLQGPYEQYF.